The clone carrying this T cell receptor (beta chain) was seen at least ten times. This CDR3 is built from 15 residues. CDR1 SGHRS and CDR2 YFSETQ come from the germline V gene. Trimming pared 4 bases from V and 4 bases from J, leaving 18 bases between. The data belong to a study of early T cells in non-severe SARS-CoV-2 infection. Study information: Sequencing used unsorted whole-blood bulk RNA, so chains lack pairing.

Unique molecular identifiers were added to individual cDNA molecules. TCRdb called the 5' RACE reads again in MiXCR, with one record for every CDR3 protein. Here the sample spans approximately 77,000 distinct CDR3 sequences, about 5% being singletons. The rearrangement links TRBV5-1 to TRBJ2-7; a weak D match, TRBD1 (5 bases). The sequence came from an adult who was a healthcare worker with PCR-confirmed SARS-CoV-2 infection or an uninfected control (not recorded which). The specimen comprised whole blood, sampled at baseline. CDR3 amino acids: CASSPLDSFKYEQYF. The CDR3 DNA is TGCGCCAGCAGCCCCCTTGACAGTTTTAAGTACGAGCAGTACTTC.